This TCR beta chain was retrieved from a study of OX40 agonist ivuxolimab in advanced cancers. For context, the study as a whole: The costimulatory receptor OX40 (CD134) was targeted by ivuxolimab, a fully human IgG2 agonistic monoclonal antibody. Among the roughly 52 dose-escalation patients, some 20 had hepatocellular carcinoma, approximately 15 melanoma, 9 renal cell carcinoma and 9 head and neck cancer. The purpose of peripheral TCRbeta sequencing was to test whether ivuxolimab changed TCR sequence diversity and led to clonal T-cell expansion. The paper describes the monotherapy dose-escalation part (N of about 47 patients) of the phase I trial of ivuxolimab. Prior anti-PD-1, anti-PD-L1 or anti-CTLA-4 therapy was permitted, and 40% to 50% of dose-escalation patients had received checkpoint inhibitors. The dose-escalation cohort was approximately 83% male with a mean age of about 60 years, ranging from roughly 20 to 80. Three dose-escalation patients achieved partial responses, one with hepatocellular carcinoma and two with cutaneous melanoma. Intravenous ivuxolimab was administered to patients every 2 weeks at six dose levels: 0.01, 0.1, 0.3, 1.5, 3 and 10 mg/kg.

To note about this clone: The antigen it binds to is not known. Per-base quality was not reported, and no clone a single base away is much larger than it.

Genomic DNA was extracted from sorted cells for sequencing of the TCRbeta CDR3 region. TCRbeta CDR3 regions were sequenced using the immunoSEQ Assay. Entries here come from immuneACCESS through TCRdb and include only in-frame sequences with V and J called. Some clones fail to appear in such tables; in the studies checked, an unresolved V gene covers under half of the shortfall, and the cause of the remainder is unknown. The sample profile shows 80,000 to 95,000 clones; approximately 91% of them were found once. The ten biggest clones cover around 0.71% of the sample. Study-wide findings and limitations: At doses of 0.1 to 3.0 mg/kg, clonal expansion of both CD4+ and CD8+ T cells in blood was seen between baseline and week 6. After ivuxolimab, expanded clones were on average more numerous among CD8+ T cells than among CD4+ T cells. Low levels of normalized T-cell clonal expansion were also seen in some patients who did not respond. Partial responders in the 0.1-3.0 mg/kg groups had among the lowest normalized peripheral clonal expansion, especially among CD8+ T cells. Antigen specificity was not determined for the clonally expanded peripheral T cells.

The trial excluded patients who had a history of autoimmune disease or were on systemic immunosuppression. Peripheral blood for TCR sequencing was collected from all dose cohorts at baseline, on cycle 4 day 1, and on cycle 7 day 1. Samples were obtained from an open-label, multicenter, first-in-human phase I dose-escalation trial of ivuxolimab. Adults with locally advanced or metastatic melanoma, renal cell, hepatocellular, or head and neck squamous cell carcinoma were enrolled in the trial. Before TCR sequencing, CD4+ T cells and CD8+ T cells were sorted from peripheral blood as separate populations. Taken from the germline V gene (reference sequence), the CDR1 and CDR2 loops are MNHNY and SVGAGI. Taken from cysteine to phenylalanine, the CDR3 has 15 residues. Only the CDR3 DNA is retained, 45 bases long and in frame from the first base. V loses 6 bases of germline sequence and J loses 5 bases, and the interval between the two ends is 16 bases.

Specimen: CD4+ or CD8+ T cells sorted from blood, collected in a trial of the OX40 agonist ivuxolimab. The origin of this receptor is an adult with an advanced solid tumor such as melanoma, head and neck, liver or kidney cancer. The rearranged chain carries TRBV6-6 and TRBJ2-2; the D gene assignment is perhaps TRBD1 or TRBD2, with each matching 5 bases. The CDR3 corresponds to CASSLTGASTGELFF. The base sequence is TGTGCCAGCAGCTTAACCGGGGCATCAACCGGGGAGCTGTTTTTT.